This entry lists 16 T cell receptor beta chains sequenced from one sample in a study of blood T cell repertoires in COVID-19. This table comes from immunoSEQ multiplex PCR, and its TCRdb copy is limited to in-frame clones, with some not included. The sample yields more than 95,000 clones, approximately 80% seen once. Material: peripheral blood. These TCRs come from a man between 65 and 79 years old with active or convalescent COVID-19.

This clone occurred a few times. CDR3 in DNA: TGTGCCAGCAGCCAGCACCTACTAGCGGGAGGCCGCACGCAGTATTTT. It codes for CASSQHLLAGGRTQYF. This chain uses TRBV11-3 with TRBJ2-3; 12 bases map to TRBD2. CDR1 is SGHNT and CDR2 is YENEEA in the germline V gene. With 5 bases clipped from V and 9 bases from J, the junction kept 12 bases outside the gene matches. The CDR3 loop spans 16 amino acids.

The V and J genes are TRBV19 and TRBJ1-2; 9 bases agree with TRBD1. V trimming: 3 bases; J trimming: 7 bases; junction bases outside the gene matches: 12. This CDR3 is built from 16 residues. Germline V CDR1 and CDR2: LNHDA, SQIVND (reference sequence). CDR3: CASSISTGGLARGYTF. In DNA, the CDR3 is TGTGCCAGTAGTATCTCCACAGGGGGCTTGGCACGTGGCTACACCTTC.

The chain joins TRBV2 to TRBJ2-2; D possibly corresponds to TRBD2 (5 bases). The CDR3 has 14 amino acids. Trimming left V 5 bases short and J 7 bases short, with 14 bases between. The germline gives CDR1 SNHLY, CDR2 FYNNEI. CDR3 bases: TGTGCCAGCAGTTCGGCTTCCGGGGTCGGGGAGCTGTTTTTT. Its translation is CASSSASGVGELFF. Looking up the rest from reference TRBV2 and TRBJ2-2 gives the full variable domain: EPEVTQTPSHQVTQMGQEVILRCVPISNHLYFYWYRQILGQKVEFLVSFYNNEISEKSEIFDDQFSVERPDGSNFTLKIRSTKLEDSAMYFCASSSASGVGELFFGEGSRLTVL.

The V gene is TRBV19, the J gene TRBJ2-5, with D possibly being TRBD1 (6 bases). CDR3 length equals 15 residues. Looked up from germline, CDR1 is LNHDA and CDR2 is SQIVND (reference sequence). Trimming took off 7 bases at V and 0 bases at J, with 15 bases between the two ends. The CDR3 DNA sequence: TGTGCCAGTAACCGAGGAAGGGACAACCAAGAGACCCAGTACTTC. It encodes CASNRGRDNQETQYF.

This sequence joins TRBV5-1 and TRBJ2-3, with TRBD2 matching over 12 bases. The V gene end was trimmed by 1 base and the J gene end by 5 bases; junction bases not matched to a gene: 2. The V gene's germline CDR1 is SGHRS and CDR2 YFSETQ. CDR3 length equals 15 residues. The CDR3 loop is CASSLQLAGGDTQYF. The DNA for the CDR3 is TGCGCCAGCAGCTTGCAACTAGCGGGAGGAGATACGCAGTATTTT.

The chain recombines TRBV27 with TRBJ1-4, with 9 bases identical to TRBD1. Trimming took 7 bases from V and 8 from J; bases not matched to a gene: 8. There are 14 residues in the CDR3. Germline CDR1 is MNHEY and CDR2 is SMNVEV (reference sequence). The CDR3 nucleotides are TGTGCCAGCAAAACCGGGACAGGGAGGGAAAAACTGTTTTTT. Protein product: CASKTGTGREKLFF.

Here the CDR3 DNA reads TGTGCCAGCAGCCAAGACCGCGCGGGGGGGTTCAATGAGCAGTTCTTC. This translates into CASSQDRAGGFNEQFF. The chain employs TRBV4-2 and TRBJ2-1; 9 bases fit TRBD2. Germline V CDR1 and CDR2: LGHNA, YNFKEQ. CDR3 size: 16 residues. Germline trimming cut 0 bases from V and 6 bases from J; bases unmatched to any gene: 6.

This clone has only a few counts. This chain joins TRBV24-1 and TRBJ2-5, with TRBD2 matching 9 bases. This CDR3 comprises 16 residues. CDR1 is KGHDR and CDR2 is SFDVKD in the germline V gene. Germline trimming cut 0 bases from V and 1 base from J; bases unmatched to any gene: 2. CDR3 region: CATSDLTSGSQETQYF. The CDR3 DNA sequence: TGTGCCACCAGTGATTTGACTAGCGGGTCCCAAGAGACCCAGTACTTC.

The chain joins TRBV11-2 to TRBJ2-7; TRBD1 aligns across 11 bases. CDR1 and CDR2 from the germline V gene are SGHAT and FQNNGV. V shed 4 bases, J shed 6 bases, and the junction held 5 bases outside the gene matches. The CDR3 totals 14 residues. CDR3 residues: CASSSAGQGGEQYF. The CDR3 coding sequence is TGTGCCAGCAGCTCAGCGGGACAGGGGGGCGAGCAGTACTTC.

The table lists this clone with a few counts. The chain has TRBV18 and TRBJ1-2; no clear D. The CDR3 has 14 amino acids. Deletions cut 6 bases from V and 7 bases from J, with 18 bases between. Germline CDR1 KGHSH, CDR2 LQKENI. The CDR3 sequence is CASSSRGDLVGYTF. CDR3 in DNA: TGTGCCAGCTCCTCCCGAGGAGACCTCGTTGGCTACACCTTC.

The rearrangement uses TRBV6-4 and TRBJ1-5, with 10 bases aligning to TRBD1. Germline values: CDR1 MRHNA, CDR2 SNTAGT. Trimming took 6 bases from V and 5 from J; bases not matched to a gene: 7. The CDR3 is 15 amino acids. The CDR3, as DNA: TGTGCCAGCAGCCGACAGGGGGCCGTCGATCAGCCCCAGCATTTT. It translates to CASSRQGAVDQPQHF.

This clone showed up just a few times. The chain joins TRBV6-1 to TRBJ1-2, with 8 bases that match TRBD1. V dropped 2 bases and J dropped 8; count of bases not matched to a gene: 7. The CDR3 has 14 amino acids. The germline V gene encodes CDR1 MNHNS and CDR2 SASEGT. For the CDR3, the DNA is TGTGCCAGCAGTGAAACCGGACAGGGAGACGGCTACACCTTC. It encodes CASSETGQGDGYTF.

This chain joins TRBV9 and TRBJ1-6; TRBD1 matches at 8 bases. Germline V gene data show CDR1 as SGDLS and CDR2 as YYNGEE. The CDR3 is 15 amino acids. V lost 3 bases, J lost 7 bases, and 6 bases stayed unmatched. The CDR3 DNA reads TGTGCCAGCAGCGACCGGACAGGGAGAAATTCACCCCTCCACTTT. This codes for CASSDRTGRNSPLHF. The full variable domain, with the rest looked up from reference TRBV9 and TRBJ1-6, is DSGVTQTPKHLITATGQRVTLRCSPRSGDLSVYWYQQSLDQGLQFLIQYYNGEERAKGNILERFSAQQFPDLHSELNLSSLELGDSALYFCASSDRTGRNSPLHFGNGTRLTVT.

V is TRBV9 and J is TRBJ2-2, with 8 positions matching TRBD2. V lost 0 bases to trimming and J lost 5 bases; unmatched junction nucleotides: 3. CDR1 is SGDLS, CDR2 YYNGEE, per germline. This CDR3 region has 15 residues. The CDR3 DNA reads as TGTGCCAGCAGCGTAGAGCGGGAGATTACCGGGGAGCTGTTTTTT. Amino acid sequence: CASSVEREITGELFF.

This clone appeared once. V gene TRBV19 combines with J gene TRBJ2-7; 9 nucleotides line up with TRBD1. The V gene end was trimmed by 5 bases and the J gene end by 3 bases; junction bases not matched to a gene: 8. CDR1 is LNHDA and CDR2 is SQIVND in the germline V gene (reference sequence). The CDR3 contains 15 residues. Written as DNA, the CDR3 is TGTGCCAGTAGTCCAAGACAGGGGGGCATCTACGAGCAGTACTTC. It encodes CASSPRQGGIYEQYF.

The chain combines TRBV19 with TRBJ1-1; no firm D call. The germline CDR1 and CDR2 sequences are LNHDA and SQIVND (reference sequence). The CDR3 length is 13 residues. Between the trimmed V and J ends, which lost 1 base and 9 bases, there was a span of 12 bases. CDR3 DNA sequence: TGTGCCAGTAGTATAGTGGGCAGCAGAAAAGCTTTCTTT. Its protein is CASSIVGSRKAFF.